This entry features one TCR beta chain sequence. In this sample, this clonotype turned up a few times. Its antigen remains undetermined. Qualities for individual bases were not recorded, and no much larger clone is one base off. Counted from cysteine to phenylalanine, this CDR3 has 16 amino acids. Only CDR3 DNA remains: 48 bases, in frame from the first base. Cut back by 5 bases and 7 bases, the V and J ends lie 20 bases apart. The germline V gene (reference sequence) sets CDR1 to SEHNR and CDR2 to FQNEAQ. In the paper's terms, the treatment or condition label means: live attenuated yellow fever vaccine strain. A standard Ficoll-Paque protocol was used to isolate PBMCs from peripheral blood. Dynabeads CD4 and CD8 positive selection kits were used to isolate the CD4 and CD8 T-cell fractions. TriZol was used to extract RNA from bulk PBMCs, CD4 and CD8 fractions, and dextramer-positive and dextramer-negative fractions.

These data come from a study of T cells after yellow fever vaccination (dated by TCRdb to 2018 to 2020). At the level of the whole study: The SMART-Seq v4 Ultra Low Input RNA kit was used to prepare libraries from fractions with low cell numbers. The cohort comprised two healthy male donors, one aged 18 to 29 and one aged 30 to 40 years. To follow T-cell clones before and after both primary and booster YFV17D yellow fever vaccination, bulk TCR alpha and beta repertoires underwent longitudinal sequencing. Bulk PBMC replicates and cell subsets were isolated from blood drawn at multiple timepoints before and after both primary and secondary immunization. The paper as a whole reports these results and caveats: Computational filtering was required because FACS-sorted repertoires could contain abundant contaminating clonotypes from the bulk population. The study included only a couple of donors, which limits how far the findings can be generalized. Compared with the primary T-cell response, the secondary T-cell response was faster but weaker, reaching its peak on day 5 rather than on day 15. Most clones expanded after primary vaccination were re-detected after the booster (approximately 96% of CD4 and around 88% of CD8), suggesting broad memory maintenance. A small share of clonotypes occurred in both CD4 and CD8 compartments, likely arising from convergent recombination.

Synthesis of TCR cDNA relied on 5'RACE template switching, a step that introduced a universal primer site along with unique molecular identifiers. Priming of cDNA synthesis was performed from both the TCR alpha and TCR beta constant segments. Two PCR steps were used to amplify libraries, with sample barcodes and sequencing adapters being added in the second step. Libraries were sequenced on Illumina HiSeq 2500 (2x100 bp) or NovaSeq (2x150 bp). The original pipeline was this. Reads were demultiplexed and collapsed into UMI consensus sequences with MIGEC, and V(D)J alignment was performed with MiXCR. Vaccine-responding clonotypes were defined with edgeR using replicate PBMC samples, requiring FDR below 0.01 and a log2 fold change above 5 up to day 15. CD4 or CD8 identity was assigned to each bulk clonotype according to whether the clonotype was present at higher abundance in the sequenced CD4 repertoire or the sequenced CD8 repertoire. Clones were called with MiXCR by TCRdb after fastp trimmed the public reads at Q25, and only in-frame beta chains were retained. When rows share a CDR3 protein, they turn into one entry using the most common DNA and genes. The V and J calls reflect TCRdb's pipeline rather than the authors' work. In all, the sample holds about 240,000 distinct CDR3 sequences, and about 7% of those were seen once. The top ten hold roughly 0.86% of the sample.

The source of this sequence is a man in his thirties or forties who received the YFV17D yellow fever vaccine. The sample was CD4+ T cells sorted from PBMCs, taken 15 days after the yellow fever booster vaccination. The sequence joins TRBV7-9 to TRBJ2-2; the D segment could be TRBD2, given 6 matching bases. CDR3 region: CASSLGILATDGELFF. The DNA sequence reads TGTGCCAGCAGCCTCGGGATACTAGCTACCGACGGGGAGCTGTTTTTT.